This T cell receptor (beta chain) was recovered during a study of post-analysis software for immune sequencing data. Every TCR beta cDNA library bore unique molecular identifiers. TCRdb processed the PCR reads anew with MiXCR; each CDR3 protein has one entry. The data hold some 800,000 distinct CDR3 sequences, with more than 45% observed a single time. Regarding the study as a whole: TRBV5-6, TRBV5-1 and TRBV20-1 belonged to a set of a handful of TRBV segments that were more frequent in patients than controls.

CDR3 length: 11 amino acids. The germline CDR1 and CDR2 sequences are SGHNT and YENEEA. Concerning this clonotype: Its antigen is unidentified.

The sample comprised blood. The sequence came from a girl aged 5-17 years with multiple sclerosis. V and J are TRBV11-3 and TRBJ2-4; D not certain. The J call may be faulty, since TRBJ2-5 better matches the DNA end. The CDR3 nucleotides are TGTGCCAGCGGATCCAAGAAGACCCAGTACTTC. Protein sequence: CASGSKKTQYF.